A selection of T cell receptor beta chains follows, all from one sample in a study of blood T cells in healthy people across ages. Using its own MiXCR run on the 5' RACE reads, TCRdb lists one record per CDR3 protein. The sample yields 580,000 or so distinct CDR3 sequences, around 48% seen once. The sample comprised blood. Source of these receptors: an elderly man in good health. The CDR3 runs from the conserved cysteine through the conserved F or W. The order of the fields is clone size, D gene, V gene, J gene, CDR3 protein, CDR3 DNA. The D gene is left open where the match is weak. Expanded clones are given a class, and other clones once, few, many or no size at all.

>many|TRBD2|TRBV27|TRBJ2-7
CASSLTGTSGRQRSYEQYF
TGTGCCAGCAGTCTTACCGGGACTAGCGGGAGACAACGCTCCTACGAGCAGTACTTC
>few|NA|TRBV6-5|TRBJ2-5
CASSAAMTQETQYF
TGTGCCAGCAGTGCAGCCATGACTCAAGAGACCCAGTACTTC
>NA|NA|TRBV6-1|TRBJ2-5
CASSEGGHTARAQYF
TGTGCCAGCAGTGAAGGAGGACATACGGCTCGGGCGCAGTACTTC
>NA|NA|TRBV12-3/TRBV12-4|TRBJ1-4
CASSLHQTNEKLFF
TGTGCCAGCAGTTTGCACCAGACTAATGAAAAACTGTTTTTT
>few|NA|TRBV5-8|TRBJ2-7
CASSGMGRRAEQYF
TGTGCCAGCAGCGGCATGGGTAGAAGAGCCGAGCAGTACTTC
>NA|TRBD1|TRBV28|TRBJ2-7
CASSLWGRGSYEQYF
TGTGCCAGCAGTTTATGGGGCAGGGGGTCGTACGAGCAGTACTTC
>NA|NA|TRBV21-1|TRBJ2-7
CASSTDSVLRYEQYF
TGTGCCAGCAGCACCGACAGCGTCTTGAGGTACGAGCAGTACTTC
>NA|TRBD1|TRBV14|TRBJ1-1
CASSQGRGLEAFF
TGTGCCAGCAGCCAAGGAAGGGGGCTTGAAGCTTTCTTT
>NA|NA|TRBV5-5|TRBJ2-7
CASSSRPEGNEQYF
TGTGCCAGCAGCTCCCGGCCAGAGGGCAATGAGCAGTACTTC
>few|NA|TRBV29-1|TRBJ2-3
CSVQSFQDTQYF
TGCAGCGTTCAGTCATTTCAAGATACGCAGTATTTT
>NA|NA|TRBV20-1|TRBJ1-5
CSAREIGGGQPQHF
TGCAGTGCTAGGGAGATCGGGGGGGGTCAGCCCCAGCATTTT
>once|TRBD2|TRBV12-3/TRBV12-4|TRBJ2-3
CASTPGGGSDTQYF
TGTGCCAGCACCCCTGGGGGGGGATCAGATACGCAGTATTTT
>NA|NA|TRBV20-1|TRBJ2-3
CSANQRGTDTQYF
TGCAGTGCTAATCAGCGGGGCACAGATACGCAGTATTTT
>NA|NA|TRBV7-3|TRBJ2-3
CASSLMGTSDTQYF
TGTGCCAGCAGCTTGATGGGGACATCAGATACGCAGTATTTT
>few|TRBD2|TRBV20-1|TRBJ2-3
CSALTSGRRTDTQYF
TGCAGTGCCTTGACTAGCGGGAGGCGCACAGATACGCAGTATTTT
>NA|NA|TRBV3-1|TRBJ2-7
CASSQVGGQNYEQYF
TGTGCCAGCAGCCAAGTAGGAGGACAGAACTACGAGCAGTACTTC
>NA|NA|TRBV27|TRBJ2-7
CASSSHAGRQVPYEQYF
TGTGCCAGCAGTAGTCACGCAGGGCGCCAAGTTCCCTACGAGCAGTACTTC
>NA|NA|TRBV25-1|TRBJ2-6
CASSHIGEGTSGANVLTF
TGTGCCAGCAGCCACATCGGGGAAGGAACCTCTGGGGCCAACGTCCTGACTTTC
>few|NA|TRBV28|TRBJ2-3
CASRDPTDGLDTQYF
TGTGCCAGCAGGGACCCCACCGATGGGTTGGATACGCAGTATTTT
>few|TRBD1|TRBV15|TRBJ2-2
CATSRLQGAETGELFF
TGTGCCACCAGCAGACTACAGGGGGCAGAGACCGGGGAGCTGTTTTTT
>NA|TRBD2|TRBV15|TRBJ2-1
CATSREQPGGLNEQFF
TGTGCCACCAGCAGAGAGCAGCCGGGGGGACTCAATGAGCAGTTCTTC
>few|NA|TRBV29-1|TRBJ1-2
CSVGRGQSGYTF
TGCAGCGTAGGTCGTGGACAATCTGGCTACACCTTC
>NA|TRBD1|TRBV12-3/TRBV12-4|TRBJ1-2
CASSQNPGQGHGYTF
TGTGCCAGCAGCCAGAACCCGGGACAGGGCCATGGCTACACCTTC
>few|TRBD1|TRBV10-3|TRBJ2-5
CAITPNRGSGETQYF
TGTGCCATCACCCCGAACAGGGGGTCCGGCGAGACCCAGTACTTC
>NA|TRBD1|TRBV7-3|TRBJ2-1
CARRQGAYNEQFF
TGTGCCAGGAGACAGGGGGCTTACAATGAGCAGTTCTTC
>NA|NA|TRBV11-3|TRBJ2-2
CASSLNPMAELFF
TGTGCCAGCAGCTTAAATCCGATGGCTGAGCTGTTTTTT
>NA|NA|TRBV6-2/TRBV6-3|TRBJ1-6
CASSFDGRGYNSPLHF
TGTGCCAGCAGCTTCGACGGCCGGGGCTATAATTCACCCCTCCACTTT
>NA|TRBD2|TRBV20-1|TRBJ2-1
CSALEAGGPVNRQFF
TGCAGTGCCCTTGAAGCGGGAGGGCCAGTTAATCGGCAGTTCTTC
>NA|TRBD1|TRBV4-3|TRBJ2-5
CASSQGYGTGQETQYF
TGCGCCAGCAGCCAAGGGTACGGGACAGGGCAAGAGACCCAGTACTTC
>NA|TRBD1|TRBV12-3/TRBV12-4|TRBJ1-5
CASSLQGATNQPQHF
TGTGCCAGCAGTCTACAGGGGGCTACCAATCAGCCCCAGCATTTT
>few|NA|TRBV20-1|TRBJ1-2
CSAERRGQLYGYTF
TGCAGTGCGGAGCGACGAGGACAGCTATATGGCTACACCTTC
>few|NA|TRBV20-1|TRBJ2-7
CSARGQGASEQYF
TGCAGTGCTAGAGGGCAGGGAGCTTCCGAGCAGTACTTC
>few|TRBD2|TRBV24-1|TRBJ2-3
CATSDPGLAGGTSTDTQYF
TGTGCCACCAGTGATCCGGGACTAGCGGGAGGAACTAGCACAGATACGCAGTATTTT
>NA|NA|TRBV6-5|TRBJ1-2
CASSYRISNYGYTF
TGTGCCAGCAGTTACCGGATTTCTAACTATGGCTACACCTTC